This TCR beta chain originates from a study of T cells after yellow fever vaccination. Study results and limitations: Abundant contaminating clonotypes from the bulk population could appear in FACS-sorted repertoires. Most primary-vaccination clones recurred post-booster (nearly 98% CD4, roughly 87% CD8).

The CDR3 has 15 amino acids. Trimming pared 0 bases from V and 3 bases from J, leaving 11 bases between. CDR1 MGHRA and CDR2 YSYEKL come from the germline V gene. MiXCR, run by TCRdb on the 5' RACE reads, gives a single entry per CDR3 protein. In the table there are about 320,000 distinct CDR3 sequences, around 6.8% of which are singletons. A remark on this clonotype: Its target is not known.

This TCR was recovered from a man younger than 35 who received the YFV17D yellow fever vaccine. The sample was PBMCs, taken approximately 47 days after the first yellow fever vaccination. V gene TRBV4-1 combines with J gene TRBJ1-2; D not certain. CDR3 amino acids: CASSQDGLRDYGYTF. CDR3 nucleotide sequence: TGCGCCAGCAGCCAAGATGGGCTGCGGGACTATGGCTACACCTTC.